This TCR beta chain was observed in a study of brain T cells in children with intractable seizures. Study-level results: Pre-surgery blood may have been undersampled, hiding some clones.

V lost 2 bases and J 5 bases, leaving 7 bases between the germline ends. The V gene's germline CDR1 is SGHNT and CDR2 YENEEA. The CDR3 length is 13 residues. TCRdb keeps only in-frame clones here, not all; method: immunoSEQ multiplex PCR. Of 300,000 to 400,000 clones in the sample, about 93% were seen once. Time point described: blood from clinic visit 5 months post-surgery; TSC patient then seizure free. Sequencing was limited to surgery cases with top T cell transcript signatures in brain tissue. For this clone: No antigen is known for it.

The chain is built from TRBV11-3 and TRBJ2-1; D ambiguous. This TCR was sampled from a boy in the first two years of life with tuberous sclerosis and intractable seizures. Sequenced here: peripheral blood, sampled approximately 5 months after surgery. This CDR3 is CASSLRANNEQFF. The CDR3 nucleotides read TGTGCCAGCAGCTTACGGGCGAACAATGAGCAGTTCTTC.